The 5 T cell receptor beta chains presented below share a single source sample, sequenced in a study of spatial heterogeneity in lung cancer. MiXCR, applied by TCRdb to the 5' RACE reads, yields one record per CDR3 protein. The sample carries 6,500 to 9,000 distinct CDR3 sequences, roughly 8.6% recorded once. The time point denotes: sample taken at primary tumor resection. Here the sequenced sample was PBMCs, taken at surgery. These receptors all stem from a male donor with early-stage non-small cell lung cancer.

In its sample, this clonotype is medium-sized (0.01 to 0.1%). J is TRBJ1-2 and V is TRBV29-1; 10 bases align to TRBD1. J lost 5 bases, V lost 4 bases, and 16 bases had no gene match. This CDR3 is built from 17 residues. Germline-derived CDR1 and CDR2 are SQVTM and ANQGSEA. The CDR3 sequence is CSVVAPGQGPSLYGYTF. In DNA form, the CDR3 reads TGCAGCGTTGTAGCTCCGGGACAGGGGCCCTCGCTTTATGGCTACACCTTC.

This clonotype was picked up many times. The chain carries TRBV6-2 or TRBV6-3 and TRBJ1-6, with D possibly matching TRBD1 (5 bases). V was clipped by 8 bases and J by 7 bases, with 15 bases between them. This CDR3 region has 14 residues. CDR1 and CDR2 (germline): MNHEY, SVGEGT. This chain's CDR3 is CASRWARDNSPLHF. CDR3 DNA sequence: TGTGCCAGCCGGTGGGCCAGGGACAATTCACCCCTCCACTTT.

This clonotype was counted at least ten times. The germline gene is not matched at one end of the junction; a read error may be the cause. The chain employs TRBV5-1 and TRBJ2-7; D gene unclear. The germline V gene encodes CDR1 SGHRS and CDR2 YFSETQ. This CDR3 is built from 15 residues. The CDR3: CASRLVGVPTYEQYF. DNA of the CDR3: TGCGCCAGCAGATTGGTGGGCGTCCCCACCTACGAGCAGTACTTC. Complete variable domain (other parts from reference TRBV5-1 and TRBJ2-7): KAGVTQTPRYLIKTRGQQVTLSCSPISGHRSVSWYQQTPGQGLQFLFEYFSETQRNKGNFPGRFSGRQFSNSRSEMNVSTLELGDSALYLCASRLVGVPTYEQYFGPGTRLTVT.

This clonotype was picked up many times. The chain recombines TRBV7-3 with TRBJ2-5; 9 positions match TRBD1. CDR1 and CDR2 (germline): SGHTA, FQGTGA. The CDR3 has 16 amino acids. V was clipped by 4 bases and J by 5 bases; unmatched bases: 11. In DNA, the CDR3 is TGTGCCAGCAGCTCGACACCACAGGGGGCGCCTGAGACCCAGTACTTC. The encoded protein is CASSSTPQGAPETQYF.

This clonotype has ten or more counts. V is TRBV27 and J is TRBJ2-5; 11 nucleotides line up with TRBD2. CDR3 length: 15 residues. The junction had 7 bases not matched to a gene; V was cut back by 5 bases and J by 5 bases. CDR1 is MNHEY and CDR2 is SMNVEV in the germline V gene (reference sequence). Written as DNA, the CDR3 is TGTGCCAGCAGTCCAAGACTAGCGGGAAGGGAGACCCAGTACTTC. It is translated as CASSPRLAGRETQYF.